The 6 T cell receptor beta chains below come from one sample, sequenced in a study of T cells after yellow fever vaccination. In TCRdb, the 5' RACE reads were re-called with MiXCR into one record per CDR3 protein. The table lists 400,000 to 650,000 distinct CDR3 sequences, 21% of them singletons. Sequenced material: PBMCs, taken roughly 20 days after the first yellow fever vaccination. The source is a man between 18 and 29 years old who received the YFV17D yellow fever vaccine.

The gene calls are TRBV20-1 and TRBJ1-5; D is possibly TRBD1 (6 bases). The CDR3 is 16 residues long. V was cut by 4 bases and J by 2 bases, with 18 bases left in between. CDR1 is DFQATT and CDR2 is SNEGSKA in the germline V gene (reference sequence). CDR3 bases: TGCAGTGCTAAGAGGAGGGGGAGTTGGGGCAATCAGCCCCAGCATTTT. Protein: CSAKRRGSWGNQPQHF.

A few counts support this clonotype. V gene TRBV7-2 combines with J gene TRBJ1-5; D may be TRBD1 (5 bases). The germline CDR1 and CDR2 sequences are SGHTA and FQGNSA. V was pared by 5 bases and J by 0 bases, with 11 bases between. The CDR3 contains 15 residues. In DNA form, the CDR3 reads TGTGCCAGCAGCGCGAGGGGATATAGCAATCAGCCCCAGCATTTT. It codes for CASSARGYSNQPQHF.

CDR3 in DNA: TGTGCCAGCAGGCGCACAGGGGGCAGGGACGAGCAGTACTTC. Its protein product is CASRRTGGRDEQYF. The V and J genes are TRBV7-9 and TRBJ2-7, with 9 bases fitting TRBD1. Trimming took 6 bases from V and 5 from J; bases not matched to a gene: 8. The CDR3 is made up of 14 amino acids. Per germline, CDR1 SEHNR and CDR2 FQNEAQ (reference sequence).

The chain has TRBV19 and TRBJ2-3; D perhaps matches TRBD2 (5 bases). Germline assignment: CDR1 LNHDA and CDR2 SQIVND (reference sequence). Trimming took off 3 bases at V and 0 bases at J, with 22 bases between the two ends. This CDR3 comprises 19 residues. CDR3 nucleotide sequence: TGTGCCAGTAGTATCAGCCTGACTCGAGGACTCCCTAGCACAGATACGCAGTATTTT. Translation gives CASSISLTRGLPSTDTQYF.

V and J are TRBV29-1 and TRBJ1-2; no clear D. V lost 1 base and J lost 4, with 19 bases in between. The CDR3 spans 16 residues. From germline, CDR1 is SQVTM and CDR2 ANQGSEA. CDR3 sequence (DNA): TGCAGCGTTGAAGTAATACAACAAATGCTGGTCTATGGCTACACCTTC. Its protein is CSVEVIQQMLVYGYTF.

This clonotype was counted only a few times. This chain uses TRBV28 with TRBJ2-7; TRBD1 agrees at 8 bases. Germline V gene lookup returns CDR1 MDHEN and CDR2 SYDVKM. The CDR3 consists of 11 residues. The CDR3 sequence is CASSTGQGWDV. The CDR3 nucleotides read TGTGCCAGCAGTACCGGACAGGGTTGGGACGTC.